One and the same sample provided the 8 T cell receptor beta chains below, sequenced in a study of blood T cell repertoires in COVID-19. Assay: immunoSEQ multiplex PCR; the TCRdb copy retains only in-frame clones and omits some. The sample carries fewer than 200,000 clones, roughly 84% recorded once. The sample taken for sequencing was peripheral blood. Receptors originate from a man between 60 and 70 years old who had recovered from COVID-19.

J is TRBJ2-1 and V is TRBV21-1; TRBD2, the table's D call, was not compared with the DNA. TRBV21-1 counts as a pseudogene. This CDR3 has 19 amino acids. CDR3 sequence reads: CASSKQFDSIGGDYNEQFF. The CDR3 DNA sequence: TGTGCCAGCAGCAAACAGTTCGATTCAATCGGGGGGGACTACAATGAGCAGTTCTTC.

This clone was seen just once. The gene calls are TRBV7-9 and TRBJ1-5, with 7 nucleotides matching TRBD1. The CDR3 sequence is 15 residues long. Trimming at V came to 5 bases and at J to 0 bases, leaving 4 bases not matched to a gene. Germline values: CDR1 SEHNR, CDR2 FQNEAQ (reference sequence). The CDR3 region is CASSPRDSSNQPQHF. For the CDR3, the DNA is TGTGCCAGCAGCCCCAGGGACAGTAGCAATCAGCCCCAGCATTTT.

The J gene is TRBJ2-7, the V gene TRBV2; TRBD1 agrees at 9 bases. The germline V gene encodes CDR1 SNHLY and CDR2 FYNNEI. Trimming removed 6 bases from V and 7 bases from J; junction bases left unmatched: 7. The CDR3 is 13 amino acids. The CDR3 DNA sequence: TGTGCCAGCAGGGGGACAGGGTCCTGGGAGCAGTACTTC. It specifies CASRGTGSWEQYF.

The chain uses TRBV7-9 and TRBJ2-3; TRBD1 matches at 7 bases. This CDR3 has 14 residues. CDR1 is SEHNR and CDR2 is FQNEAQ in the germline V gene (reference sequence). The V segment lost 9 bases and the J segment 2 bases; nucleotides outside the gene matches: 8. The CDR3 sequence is CASEKGQFTDTQYF. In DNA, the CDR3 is TGTGCCAGTGAAAAGGGACAGTTCACAGATACGCAGTATTTT.

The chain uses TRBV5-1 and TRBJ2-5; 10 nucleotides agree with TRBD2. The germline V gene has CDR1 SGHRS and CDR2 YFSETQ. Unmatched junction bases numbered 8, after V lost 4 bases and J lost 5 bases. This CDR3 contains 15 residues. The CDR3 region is CASSLSGGDVETQYF. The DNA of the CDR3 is TGCGCCAGCAGCCTAAGCGGGGGGGACGTGGAGACCCAGTACTTC.

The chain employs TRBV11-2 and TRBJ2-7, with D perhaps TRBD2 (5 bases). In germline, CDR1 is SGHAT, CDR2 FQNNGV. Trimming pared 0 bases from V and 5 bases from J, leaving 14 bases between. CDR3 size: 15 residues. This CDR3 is CASSLDGSWGNEQYF. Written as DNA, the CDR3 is TGTGCCAGCAGCTTAGATGGGAGTTGGGGAAACGAGCAGTACTTC.

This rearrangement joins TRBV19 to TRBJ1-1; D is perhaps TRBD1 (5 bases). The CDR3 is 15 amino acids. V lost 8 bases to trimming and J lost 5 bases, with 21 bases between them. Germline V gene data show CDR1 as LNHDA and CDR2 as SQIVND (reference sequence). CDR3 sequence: CASCRKAGQGTEAFF. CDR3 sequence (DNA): TGTGCCAGTTGTCGTAAAGCAGGCCAGGGAACTGAAGCTTTCTTT.

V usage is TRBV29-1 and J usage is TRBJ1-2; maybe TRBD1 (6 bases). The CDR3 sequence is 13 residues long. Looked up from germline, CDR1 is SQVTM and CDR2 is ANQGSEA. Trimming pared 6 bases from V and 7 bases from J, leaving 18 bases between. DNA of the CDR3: TGCAGCGTACCCGGGACCCAGGGGCTTGGCTACACCTTC. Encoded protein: CSVPGTQGLGYTF.